This TCR beta chain originates from a study of blood T cell repertoires in COVID-19. The CDR3 contains 15 residues. The V gene lost 0 bases and the J gene lost 2 bases, with 10 bases spanning the gap. Germline V gene lookup returns CDR1 SGDLS and CDR2 YYNGEE. Assay used: immunoSEQ multiplex PCR; TCRdb lists only in-frame clones, some missing. The table lists 200,000 to 250,000 clones, approximately 85% of them singletons. The clonotype was recovered from a man aged 40-49 years with acute or convalescent COVID-19. The chain joins TRBV9 to TRBJ2-3, with a weak D call TRBD1 (5 bases). Sample: peripheral blood. DNA of the CDR3: TGTGCCAGCAGCGTAGGAACAGGTCCCACAGATACGCAGTATTTT. This codes for CASSVGTGPTDTQYF.